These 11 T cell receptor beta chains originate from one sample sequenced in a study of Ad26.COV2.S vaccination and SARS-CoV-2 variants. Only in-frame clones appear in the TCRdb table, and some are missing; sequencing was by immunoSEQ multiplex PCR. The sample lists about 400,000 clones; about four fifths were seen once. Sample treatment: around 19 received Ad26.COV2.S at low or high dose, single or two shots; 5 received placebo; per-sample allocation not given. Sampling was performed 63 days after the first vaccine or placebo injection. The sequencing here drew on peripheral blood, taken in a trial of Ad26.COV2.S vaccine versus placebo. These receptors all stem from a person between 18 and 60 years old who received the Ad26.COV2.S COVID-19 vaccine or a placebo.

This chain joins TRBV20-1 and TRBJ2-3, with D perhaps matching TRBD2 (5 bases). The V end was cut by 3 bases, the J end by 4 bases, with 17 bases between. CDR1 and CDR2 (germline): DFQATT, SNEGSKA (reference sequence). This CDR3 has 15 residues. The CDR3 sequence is CSASPVAWRADTQYF. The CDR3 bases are TGCAGTGCTAGTCCAGTAGCGTGGAGAGCAGATACGCAGTATTTT.

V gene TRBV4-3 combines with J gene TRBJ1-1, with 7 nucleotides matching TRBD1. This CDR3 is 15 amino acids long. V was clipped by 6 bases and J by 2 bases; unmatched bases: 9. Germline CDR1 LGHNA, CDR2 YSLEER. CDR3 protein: CASRLDRVGNTEAFF. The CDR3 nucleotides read TGCGCCAGCAGGCTAGACAGGGTTGGAAACACTGAAGCTTTCTTT.

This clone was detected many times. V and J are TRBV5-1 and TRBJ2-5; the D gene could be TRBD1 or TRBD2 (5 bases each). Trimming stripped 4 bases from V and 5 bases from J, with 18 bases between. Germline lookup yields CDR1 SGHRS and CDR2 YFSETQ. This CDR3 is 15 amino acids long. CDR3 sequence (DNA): TGCGCCAGCAGCGCCACCCCCCTAGAGGGGGAGACCCAGTACTTC. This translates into CASSATPLEGETQYF. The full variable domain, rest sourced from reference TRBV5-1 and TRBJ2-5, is KAGVTQTPRYLIKTRGQQVTLSCSPISGHRSVSWYQQTPGQGLQFLFEYFSETQRNKGNFPGRFSGRQFSNSRSEMNVSTLELGDSALYLCASSATPLEGETQYFGPGTRLLVL.

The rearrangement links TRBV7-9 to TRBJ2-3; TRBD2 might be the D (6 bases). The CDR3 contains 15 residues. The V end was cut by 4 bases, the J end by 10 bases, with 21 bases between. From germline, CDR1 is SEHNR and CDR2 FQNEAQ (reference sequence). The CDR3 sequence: CASSSDTLGGLPQYF. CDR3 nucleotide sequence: TGTGCCAGCAGCTCCGACACCCTGGGGGGACTGCCGCAGTATTTT.

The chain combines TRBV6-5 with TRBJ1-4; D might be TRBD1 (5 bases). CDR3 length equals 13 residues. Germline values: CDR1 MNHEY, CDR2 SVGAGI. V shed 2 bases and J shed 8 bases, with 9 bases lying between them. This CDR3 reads CASSYRGREKLFF. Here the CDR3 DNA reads TGTGCCAGCAGTTACCGGGGCAGGGAAAAACTGTTTTTT.

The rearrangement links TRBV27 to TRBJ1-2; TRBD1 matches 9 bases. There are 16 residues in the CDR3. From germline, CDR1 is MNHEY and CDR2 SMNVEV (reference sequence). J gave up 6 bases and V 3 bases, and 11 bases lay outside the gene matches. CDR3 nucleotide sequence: TGTGCCAGCAGTTTCCTAAGCGAAGGGACAGGGAATGGCTACACCTTC. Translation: CASSFLSEGTGNGYTF.

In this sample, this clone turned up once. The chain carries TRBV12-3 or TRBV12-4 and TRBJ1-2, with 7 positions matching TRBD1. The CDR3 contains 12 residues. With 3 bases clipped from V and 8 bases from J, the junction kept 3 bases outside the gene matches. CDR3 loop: CASSFQGGGYTF. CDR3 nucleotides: TGTGCCAGCAGTTTCCAGGGGGGCGGCTACACCTTC.

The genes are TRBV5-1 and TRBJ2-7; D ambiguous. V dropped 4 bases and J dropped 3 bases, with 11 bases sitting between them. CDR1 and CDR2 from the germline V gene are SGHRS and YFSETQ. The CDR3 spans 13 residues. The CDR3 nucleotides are TGCGCCAGCAGCAAGGGTGGAATCTACGAGCAGTACTTC. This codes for CASSKGGIYEQYF.

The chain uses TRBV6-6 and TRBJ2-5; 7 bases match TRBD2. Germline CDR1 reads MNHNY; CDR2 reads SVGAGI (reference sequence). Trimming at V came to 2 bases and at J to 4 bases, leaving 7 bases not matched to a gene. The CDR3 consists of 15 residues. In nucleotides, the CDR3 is TGTGCCAGCAGTTACGACGCGGGGAGGGTAGAGACCCAGTACTTC. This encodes CASSYDAGRVETQYF.

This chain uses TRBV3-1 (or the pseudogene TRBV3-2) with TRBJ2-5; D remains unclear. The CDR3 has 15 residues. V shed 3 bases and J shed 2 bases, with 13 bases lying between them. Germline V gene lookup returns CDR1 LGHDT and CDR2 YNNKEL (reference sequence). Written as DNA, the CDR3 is TGTGCCAGCAGCCAGGGCTCGACTTATCAAGAGACCCAGTACTTC. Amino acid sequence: CASSQGSTYQETQYF.

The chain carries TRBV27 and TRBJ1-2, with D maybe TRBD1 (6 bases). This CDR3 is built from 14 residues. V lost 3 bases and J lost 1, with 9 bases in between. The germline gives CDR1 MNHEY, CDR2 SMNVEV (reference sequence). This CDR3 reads CASSFGQLNYGYTF. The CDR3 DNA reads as TGTGCCAGCAGTTTCGGACAGCTTAACTATGGCTACACCTTC.